Shown below are 24 T cell receptor beta chains from a single sample sequenced in a study of PD-L1 blockade in urothelial cancer. The time point is: pretreatment peripheral blood. Sequenced by immunoSEQ multiplex PCR; TCRdb stores in-frame clones only, minus some. The sample includes about 130,000 clones, 65% to 85% of them seen just once. The sample consisted of PBMCs, taken around atezolizumab (anti-PD-L1) treatment. These receptors came from a man aged 50-60 years with urothelial cancer.

The rearrangement joins TRBV27 to TRBJ2-1; 13 bases are a match to TRBD2. This CDR3 region has 16 residues. Germline V gene lookup returns CDR1 MNHEY and CDR2 SMNVEV (reference sequence). Unmatched junction bases numbered 4, after V lost 6 bases and J lost 2 bases. The CDR3 DNA is TGTGCCAGCAGACTAGCGGGAGGGGGCCCCTACAATGAGCAGTTCTTC. Translating gives CASRLAGGGPYNEQFF.

The V call is TRBV4-2, the J call TRBJ1-2, with unresolved D. The CDR3 runs 13 residues. Deletions cut 0 bases from V and 2 bases from J, with 4 bases between. Germline CDR1 reads LGHNA; CDR2 reads YNFKEQ. The CDR3 DNA sequence: TGTGCCAGCAGCCAAGATGAGAACTATGGCTACACCTTC. This encodes CASSQDENYGYTF.

The J gene is TRBJ2-4, the V gene TRBV2; perhaps TRBD1 as D (6 bases). The CDR3 extends over 13 amino acids. V lost 7 bases, J lost 8 bases, and 15 bases lay in between. CDR1 is SNHLY, CDR2 FYNNEI, per germline. Here the CDR3 DNA reads TGTGCCAGCACCCCTACCGCAGGGGACATTCAGTACTTC. It is translated as CASTPTAGDIQYF.

The chain carries TRBV18 and TRBJ2-7; the match to TRBD2 covers 7 bases. Germline values: CDR1 KGHSH, CDR2 LQKENI. This CDR3 region has 15 residues. V lost 3 bases to trimming and J lost 3 bases; unmatched junction nucleotides: 8. The CDR3 DNA reads TGTGCCAGCTCACCCGGAGCGGGACGGCACTACGAGCAGTACTTC. Translation gives CASSPGAGRHYEQYF.

The rearrangement links TRBV12-2 to TRBJ2-1; the D segment call TRBD2 is taken from the table without a DNA check. TRBV12-2 is recorded as a pseudogene. The CDR3 has 18 residues. CDR3 coding DNA: TGTGCAAGTCGCTTAGAGGAGGGTCCAGGGCGCTCCTACAATGAGCAGTTCTTC. It translates to CASRLEEGPGRSYNEQFF.

V gene TRBV5-4 combines with J gene TRBJ2-7; 7 positions agree with TRBD2. The V gene's germline CDR1 is SGHNT and CDR2 YYREEE (reference sequence). This CDR3 is 15 amino acids long. V lost 4 bases to trimming and J lost 3 bases; unmatched junction nucleotides: 10. The chain's CDR3 is CASSSGTNHNYEQYF. The CDR3 DNA reads TGTGCCAGCAGCAGCGGGACTAACCACAACTACGAGCAGTACTTC.

The genes are TRBV21-1 and TRBJ2-2; the table's D call of TRBD2 was not tested on the DNA. TRBV21-1 has pseudogene status. The CDR3 contains 18 residues. The CDR3 DNA follows: TGTGCCAGCAGCACAAAAAGGGAAGGGAGGAGATCCACCGGGGAGCTGTTTTTT. Amino acid sequence: CASSTKREGRRSTGELFF.

The J gene is TRBJ2-5, the V gene TRBV7-2, with 9 bases identical to TRBD1. There are 14 residues in the CDR3. J was trimmed by 4 bases and V by 5 bases; bases with no gene match: 5. Germline CDR1 is SGHTA and CDR2 is FQGNSA. CDR3 region: CASSPGTGRETQYF. As DNA, the CDR3 is TGTGCCAGCAGCCCAGGGACAGGGCGAGAGACCCAGTACTTC.

This rearrangement joins TRBV5-1 to TRBJ1-2; tentative D call: TRBD1 (6 bases). Germline values: CDR1 SGHRS, CDR2 YFSETQ. V gave up 5 bases and J gave up 1 base, with 18 bases separating them. The CDR3 length is 16 residues. The CDR3: CASRYAYRENNYGYTF. CDR3 nucleotides: TGCGCCAGCAGGTATGCGTACAGGGAAAATAACTATGGCTACACCTTC.

The V call is TRBV14, the J call TRBJ2-7; maybe TRBD1 (5 bases). V lost 1 base and J lost 9, with 13 bases in between. The germline V gene encodes CDR1 SGHDN and CDR2 FVKESK. This CDR3 region has 13 residues. CDR3 residues: CASSQAPSTGQYF. CDR3 sequence (DNA): TGTGCCAGCAGCCAAGCCCCCTCCACAGGGCAGTACTTC.

This clone occurred once. The chain employs TRBV29-1 and TRBJ1-2; 7 positions agree with TRBD1. This CDR3 spans 13 amino acids. V lost 2 bases and J lost 8; bases outside the gene matches: 8. CDR1 and CDR2 (germline): SQVTM, ANQGSEA. The CDR3 DNA follows: TGCAGCGTTGAAACCGGGACAGTAGGAGGCTACACCTTC. This encodes CSVETGTVGGYTF. The complete variable domain, with remaining parts taken from reference TRBV29-1 and TRBJ1-2, reads SAVISQKPSRDICQRGTSLTIQCQVDSQVTMMFWYRQQPGQSLTLIATANQGSEATYESGFVIDKFPISRPNLTFSTLTVSNMSPEDSSIYLCSVETGTVGGYTFGSGTRLTVV.

This chain uses TRBV4-1 with TRBJ2-2, with D possibly being TRBD2 (6 bases). Trimming shortened V by 4 bases and J by 6 bases, and 15 bases separated the two germline ends. This CDR3 has 15 amino acids. Germline CDR1 MGHRA, CDR2 YSYEKL. The CDR3: CASSPPTGDPGELFF. CDR3 sequence (DNA): TGCGCCAGCAGCCCCCCCACGGGAGATCCCGGGGAGCTGTTTTTT.

V gene TRBV28 combines with J gene TRBJ2-6; 8 positions match TRBD1. The CDR3 totals 15 residues. The J segment lost 2 bases and the V segment lost 5 bases, leaving 2 bases of the junction unmatched. Germline values: CDR1 MDHEN, CDR2 SYDVKM. The CDR3, as DNA: TGTGCCAGCAGTACAGGGGGTACTGGGGCCAACGTCCTGACTTTC. Encoded protein: CASSTGGTGANVLTF.

The rearrangement uses TRBV9 and TRBJ1-3, with TRBD1 matching over 7 bases. The V segment lost 0 bases and the J segment 2 bases; nucleotides outside the gene matches: 14. Germline values: CDR1 SGDLS, CDR2 YYNGEE. The CDR3 has 19 residues. The chain's CDR3 is CASSVGGRMQGGPGNTIYF. CDR3 DNA: TGTGCCAGCAGCGTAGGGGGGCGAATGCAGGGGGGACCTGGAAACACCATATATTTT.

DNA for the CDR3: TGCGCCAGCAGCCAAGTAAGGTCTAGCGGGAGAAACGAGCAGTACTTC. Translated: CASSQVRSSGRNEQYF. The V gene is TRBV4-1, the J gene TRBJ2-7, with TRBD2 matching 10 bases. CDR3 length: 16 residues. Trimming took 1 base from V and 5 from J; bases not matched to a gene: 8. The V gene's germline CDR1 is MGHRA and CDR2 YSYEKL.

The chain joins TRBV7-9 to TRBJ2-7; 7 bases are shared with TRBD1. Germline V gene sequence: CDR1 SEHNR, CDR2 FQNEAQ (reference sequence). CDR3 length equals 13 residues. Trimming cost V 2 bases and J 5 bases; bases outside gene matches: 3. Written as DNA, the CDR3 is TGTGCCAGCAGCTTAAAAGGGGGCCACGAGCAGTACTTC. Translation: CASSLKGGHEQYF.

The V call is TRBV28, the J call TRBJ2-6; 10 nucleotides agree with TRBD2. The CDR3 spans 15 residues. The junction had 0 bases not matched to a gene; V was cut back by 6 bases and J by 1 base. CDR1 MDHEN and CDR2 SYDVKM come from the germline V gene. The CDR3, as DNA: TGTGCCAGCAGACTAGCGGGATCTGGGGCCAACGTCCTGACTTTC. This gives the protein CASRLAGSGANVLTF.

The chain has TRBV28 and TRBJ2-2, with 14 bases identical to TRBD2. Looked up from germline, CDR1 is MDHEN and CDR2 is SYDVKM. The trim removed 6 bases at V and 15 bases at J, leaving 6 bases unmatched. CDR3 length equals 13 residues. The CDR3 nucleotides are TGTGCCAGCAGACTTCGACTAGCGGGAGGGATGTTTTTT. The encoded protein is CASRLRLAGGMFF.

The V gene is TRBV6-1, the J gene TRBJ2-1; 7 bases are a match to TRBD2. V shed 4 bases and J 7 bases; nucleotides not matched to a gene: 10. The CDR3 has 15 amino acids. Germline values: CDR1 MNHNS, CDR2 SASEGT. The CDR3 DNA reads as TGTGCCAGCAGTGGGGAGGGCCTCATGAGGAATGAGCAGTTCTTC. Amino acids: CASSGEGLMRNEQFF.

The rearrangement links TRBV5-1 to TRBJ2-7, with D perhaps TRBD1 (6 bases). Germline lookup yields CDR1 SGHRS and CDR2 YFSETQ. This CDR3 is 15 amino acids long. V was cut by 3 bases and J by 2 bases, with 15 bases left in between. This CDR3 reads CASSWTADSTYEQYF. CDR3 in DNA: TGCGCCAGCAGCTGGACCGCGGACAGTACCTACGAGCAGTACTTC.

The chain couples TRBV7-9 to TRBJ1-2; D is perhaps TRBD1 (6 bases). This CDR3 region has 15 residues. Germline assignment: CDR1 SEHNR and CDR2 FQNEAQ (reference sequence). Trimming took 3 bases from V and 6 from J, leaving 17 bases between them. CDR3 DNA: TGTGCCAGCAGCTTCGCCCAGGGGACGGTTCATGGCTACACCTTC. Its protein product is CASSFAQGTVHGYTF. Based on the CDR3 plus reference TRBV7-9 and TRBJ1-2, the full variable domain is DTGVSQNPRHKITKRGQNVTFRCDPISEHNRLYWYRQTLGQGPEFLTYFQNEAQLEKSRLLSDRFSAERPKGSFSTLEIQRTEQGDSAMYLCASSFAQGTVHGYTFGSGTRLTVV.

With regard to this clone: At the DNA level, this CDR3 is encoded by other sequences in the same sample as well. The chain recombines TRBV5-1 with TRBJ2-3; 8 bases line up with TRBD2. Germline V lookup: CDR1 SGHRS, CDR2 YFSETQ. This CDR3 contains 15 residues. J lost 5 bases, V lost 2 bases, and 7 bases had no gene match. The CDR3 loop reads CASSLGTGTRDTQYF. In nucleotides, the CDR3 is TGCGCCAGCAGCTTAGGGACCGGGACTAGAGATACGCAGTATTTT. Full variable domain (outside the CDR3, taken from reference TRBV5-1 and TRBJ2-3): KAGVTQTPRYLIKTRGQQVTLSCSPISGHRSVSWYQQTPGQGLQFLFEYFSETQRNKGNFPGRFSGRQFSNSRSEMNVSTLELGDSALYLCASSLGTGTRDTQYFGPGTRLTVL.

The J gene is TRBJ2-1, the V gene TRBV2; 16 bases are shared with TRBD2. The CDR3 is made up of 17 amino acids. The V segment lost 6 bases and the J segment 3 bases; nucleotides outside the gene matches: 5. The germline V gene has CDR1 SNHLY and CDR2 FYNNEI. In DNA, the CDR3 is TGTGCCAGCAGCGGGACTAGCGGGAGGGCCGTCTACAATGAGCAGTTCTTC. This codes for CASSGTSGRAVYNEQFF.

In this sample, this clone turned up a few times. The CDR3 DNA is TGTGCCATCAGCCTAGCGCGGTCAACTGGGAATGAGCAGTTCTTC. Translated: CAISLARSTGNEQFF. V gene TRBV10-3 combines with J gene TRBJ2-1; perhaps TRBD2 as D (6 bases). The ends were cut back, 6 bases at V and 7 bases at J, with 19 bases in the middle. Germline V gene sequence: CDR1 ENHRY, CDR2 SYGVKD. The CDR3 totals 15 residues.